This is a list of T cell receptor beta chains from one sample in a study of CD4+ T cells in melanoma. Using immunoSEQ multiplex PCR, the repertoire was profiled, and TCRdb retains in-frame clones only, with some absent. The table includes about 110,000 clones, 92% detected once. The sample consisted of peripheral blood. Receptor source: a human donor with melanoma. CDR3s include the opening cysteine and the closing phenylalanine or tryptophan. D genes are given only for firm matches. Clone size appears in some rows only: once, few, many, or a class for an expanded clone.

D: NA; J: TRBJ2-7; V: TRBV7-2; size: NA; CDR3: CASSLTAMANSEQYF; DNA: TGTGCCAGCAGCTTAACGGCCATGGCCAACTCCGAGCAGTACTTC
D: NA; J: TRBJ2-2; V: TRBV5-1; size: NA; CDR3: CASSFSGQNTGELFF; DNA: TGCGCCAGCAGCTTCTCCGGACAGAACACCGGGGAGCTGTTTTTT
D: NA; J: TRBJ2-2; V: TRBV29-1; size: NA; CDR3: CSGVGGAGELFF; DNA: TGCAGCGGAGTAGGAGGGGCCGGGGAGCTGTTTTTT
D: NA; J: TRBJ1-6; V: TRBV18; size: NA; CDR3: CASSPGQLNSPLHF; DNA: TGTGCCAGCTCACCCGGACAATTAAATTCACCCCTCCACTTT
D: TRBD1; J: TRBJ1-6; V: TRBV10-1; size: NA; CDR3: CALRTGTGPLSPINSPLHF; DNA: TGCGCCCTCCGCACCGGGACAGGCCCTTTATCCCCTATTAATTCACCCCTCCACTTT
D: TRBD2; J: TRBJ2-7; V: TRBV28; size: NA; CDR3: CASSPISGRVSEQYF; DNA: TGTGCCAGCAGTCCGATTAGCGGGAGGGTCTCCGAGCAGTACTTC
D: TRBD1; J: TRBJ1-1; V: TRBV9; size: NA; CDR3: CASSAGQGRMNTEAFF; DNA: TGTGCCAGCAGCGCCGGACAGGGGAGGATGAACACTGAAGCTTTCTTT
D: NA; J: TRBJ1-3; V: TRBV30; size: NA; CDR3: CACPGPAIYTIYF; DNA: TGTGCCTGTCCCGGGCCCGCGATATACACCATATATTTT
D: TRBD1; J: TRBJ2-2; V: TRBV5-1; size: NA; CDR3: CASSLYQGASTGELFF; DNA: TGCGCCAGCAGCTTGTACCAGGGGGCAAGCACCGGGGAGCTGTTTTTT
D: NA; J: TRBJ2-7; V: TRBV21-1; size: NA; CDR3: CASWVFSYEQYF; DNA: TGTGCCAGCTGGGTGTTCTCCTACGAGCAGTACTTC
D: NA; J: TRBJ1-5; V: TRBV2; size: few; CDR3: CASSPGSGPQHF; DNA: TGTGCCAGCAGTCCAGGCTCGGGGCCCCAGCATTTT
D: NA; J: TRBJ1-5; V: TRBV30; size: NA; CDR3: CAWSAGTINQPQHF; DNA: TGTGCCTGGAGTGCAGGGACCATCAATCAGCCCCAGCATTTT
D: NA; J: TRBJ1-2; V: TRBV28; size: once; CDR3: CASRNPLGAANYGYTF; DNA: TGTGCCAGCAGGAACCCCTTGGGGGCTGCTAACTATGGCTACACCTTC
D: NA; J: TRBJ1-4; V: TRBV9; size: NA; CDR3: CASGGAEEKLFF; DNA: TGTGCCAGCGGGGGGGCGGAGGAAAAACTGTTTTTT
D: NA; J: TRBJ1-2; V: TRBV28; size: NA; CDR3: CASNPSGGHGYTF; DNA: TGTGCCAGCAACCCGTCGGGGGGTCATGGCTACACCTTC
D: TRBD2; J: TRBJ2-1; V: TRBV9; size: NA; CDR3: CASSATGDYGKFF; DNA: TGTGCCAGCAGCGCCACTGGGGACTACGGCAAGTTCTTC
D: TRBD1; J: TRBJ1-2; V: TRBV7-2; size: NA; CDR3: CASSVSGDSLASGYTF; DNA: TGTGCCAGCAGCGTCAGCGGGGACAGCCTCGCGAGCGGCTACACCTTC
D: NA; J: TRBJ2-3; V: TRBV15; size: NA; CDR3: CATSGSVFTDTQYF; DNA: TGTGCCACCAGCGGCTCGGTTTTCACAGATACGCAGTATTTT
D: TRBD2; J: TRBJ2-7; V: TRBV4-1; size: NA; CDR3: CASSHDRTSAYEQYF; DNA: TGCGCCAGCAGCCACGATCGTACTAGCGCCTACGAGCAGTACTTC
D: NA; J: TRBJ1-1; V: TRBV9; size: NA; CDR3: CASSAGRTTTEAFF; DNA: TGTGCCAGCAGCGCGGGAAGAACGACGACTGAAGCTTTCTTT
D: TRBD2; J: TRBJ2-3; V: TRBV2; size: once; CDR3: CASRRGGGDTQYF; DNA: TGTGCCAGCAGGCGGGGGGGAGGAGATACGCAGTATTTT
D: TRBD1; J: TRBJ2-6; V: TRBV15; size: NA; CDR3: CATSRETPGQGALGANVLTF; DNA: TGTGCCACCAGCAGAGAAACGCCGGGACAGGGGGCGCTTGGGGCCAACGTCCTGACTTTC
D: TRBD1; J: TRBJ2-7; V: TRBV4-1; size: NA; CDR3: CASSQDDRGIDEQYF; DNA: TGCGCCAGCAGCCAAGATGACAGGGGAATTGACGAGCAGTACTTC
D: NA; J: TRBJ1-4; V: TRBV14; size: NA; CDR3: CASSQGFRSEKLFF; DNA: TGTGCCAGCAGCCAAGGTTTTCGGAGTGAAAAACTGTTTTTT
D: NA; J: TRBJ1-5; V: TRBV4-2; size: NA; CDR3: CASSQNLGTNQPQHF; DNA: TGTGCCAGCAGCCAGAACCTCGGGACAAATCAGCCCCAGCATTTT
D: TRBD2; J: TRBJ2-5; V: TRBV9; size: once; CDR3: CASSPRASGGQETQYF; DNA: TGTGCCAGCAGCCCTCGGGCTAGCGGGGGGCAAGAGACCCAGTACTTC
D: TRBD1; J: TRBJ1-2; V: TRBV7-2; size: NA; CDR3: CASSLGQGIGYTF; DNA: TGTGCCAGCAGCTTGGGACAGGGAATCGGCTACACCTTC
D: NA; J: TRBJ1-1; V: TRBV30; size: NA; CDR3: CAWAWQGLLTEAFF; DNA: TGTGCCTGGGCCTGGCAGGGGCTCCTCACTGAAGCTTTCTTT
D: TRBD2; J: TRBJ2-7; V: TRBV4-3; size: NA; CDR3: CASSQDPPSGRYHEQYF; DNA: TGCGCCAGCAGCCAAGATCCCCCCAGCGGGAGGTACCACGAGCAGTACTTC
D: TRBD2; J: TRBJ2-7; V: TRBV10-3; size: NA; CDR3: CAISAGTIYEQYF; DNA: TGTGCCATCAGTGCCGGGACTATCTACGAGCAGTACTTC
D: NA; J: TRBJ2-2; V: TRBV19; size: once; CDR3: CASSVLGNAGELFF; DNA: TGTGCCAGTAGTGTACTAGGGAACGCCGGGGAGCTGTTTTTT
D: TRBD1; J: TRBJ2-3; V: TRBV4-3; size: NA; CDR3: CASSQGGQPDTQYF; DNA: TGCGCCAGCAGCCAAGGGGGACAGCCCGATACGCAGTATTTT
D: NA; J: TRBJ1-6; V: TRBV6-5; size: NA; CDR3: CASHDRYNSPLHF; DNA: TGTGCCAGCCATGACCGTTATAATTCACCCCTCCACTTT
D: TRBD2; J: TRBJ2-7; V: TRBV7-2; size: NA; CDR3: CASSLTGGLNEQYF; DNA: TGTGCCAGCAGCTTAACGGGAGGGCTAAACGAGCAGTACTTC
D: NA; J: TRBJ1-2; V: TRBV7-2; size: NA; CDR3: CASSPRDYGYTF; DNA: TGTGCCAGCAGCCCAAGGGACTATGGCTACACCTTC
D: NA; J: TRBJ2-3; V: TRBV14; size: NA; CDR3: CASSQDKVRADTQYF; DNA: TGTGCCAGCAGCCAAGATAAGGTCCGCGCAGATACGCAGTATTTT
D: NA; J: TRBJ1-1; V: TRBV6-5; size: NA; CDR3: CASGVNTEAFF; DNA: TGTGCCAGCGGCGTGAACACTGAAGCTTTCTTT
D: NA; J: TRBJ2-2; V: TRBV10-2; size: NA; CDR3: CASSLAPNTGELFF; DNA: TGCGCCAGCTCTCTAGCGCCGAACACCGGGGAGCTGTTTTTT
D: NA; J: TRBJ2-5; V: TRBV15; size: NA; CDR3: CATRPGDAETQYF; DNA: TGTGCCACCCGGCCCGGGGACGCAGAGACCCAGTACTTC
D: TRBD2; J: TRBJ2-7; V: TRBV4-1; size: NA; CDR3: CASSQDRGTSGYYSYEQYF; DNA: TGCGCCAGCAGCCAAGATCGAGGGACTAGCGGATACTACTCCTACGAGCAGTACTTC
D: NA; J: TRBJ2-7; V: TRBV5-4; size: NA; CDR3: CASSWVDRGLGEQYF; DNA: TGTGCCAGCAGCTGGGTAGACCGCGGGTTGGGCGAGCAGTACTTC
D: TRBD1; J: TRBJ2-4; V: TRBV5-1; size: NA; CDR3: CASSSYFRDSQAKNIQYF; DNA: TGCGCCAGCAGCTCGTATTTCCGGGACAGTCAAGCCAAAAACATTCAGTACTTC
D: NA; J: TRBJ2-3; V: TRBV19; size: NA; CDR3: CASRGRITDTQYF; DNA: TGTGCCAGTAGGGGCCGAATCACAGATACGCAGTATTTT
D: NA; J: TRBJ2-4; V: TRBV9; size: NA; CDR3: CASSVRGAGLGDIQYF; DNA: TGTGCCAGCAGCGTTCGGGGTGCGGGGCTTGGAGACATTCAGTACTTC
D: TRBD1; J: TRBJ1-2; V: TRBV18; size: few; CDR3: CASSTGGVGDGYTF; DNA: TGTGCCAGCTCAACAGGGGGAGTGGGAGATGGCTACACCTTC
D: NA; J: TRBJ2-5; V: TRBV10-3; size: NA; CDR3: CAISESNGEETQYF; DNA: TGTGCCATCAGTGAGTCGAACGGGGAGGAGACCCAGTACTTC
D: TRBD1; J: TRBJ1-1; V: TRBV27; size: NA; CDR3: CASSSYRGKNTEAFF; DNA: TGTGCCAGCAGTTCCTACAGGGGGAAGAACACTGAAGCTTTCTTT
D: NA; J: TRBJ2-1; V: TRBV7-2; size: NA; CDR3: CASSSLALGYNEQFF; DNA: TGTGCCAGCAGCTCCCTAGCGCTGGGCTACAATGAGCAGTTCTTC
D: NA; J: TRBJ2-1; V: TRBV5-4; size: NA; CDR3: CASSPTRQSSYNEQFF; DNA: TGTGCCAGCAGCCCTACTAGACAGAGCTCCTACAATGAGCAGTTCTTC
D: NA; J: TRBJ2-1; V: TRBV7-9; size: NA; CDR3: CASSLNGDTEQFF; DNA: TGTGCCAGCAGCTTAAATGGGGATACTGAGCAGTTCTTC
D: TRBD1; J: TRBJ2-1; V: TRBV7-7; size: NA; CDR3: CASSTSRGSNEQFF; DNA: TGTGCCAGCAGCACCAGCAGGGGGAGCAATGAGCAGTTCTTC
D: NA; J: TRBJ1-5; V: TRBV19; size: NA; CDR3: CASEGGNSNQPQHF; DNA: TGTGCCAGTGAAGGGGGAAATAGCAATCAGCCCCAGCATTTT
D: NA; J: TRBJ2-5; V: TRBV19; size: once; CDR3: CASSIGGTQYQETQYF; DNA: TGTGCCAGTAGTATAGGCGGGACCCAGTACCAAGAGACCCAGTACTTC
D: NA; J: TRBJ2-2; V: TRBV11-1; size: NA; CDR3: CASSLLSLTGELFF; DNA: TGTGCCAGCAGCTTACTCAGCCTCACCGGGGAGCTGTTTTTT
D: NA; J: TRBJ1-2; V: TRBV6-1; size: NA; CDR3: CASKTGVASTF; DNA: TGTGCCAGCAAGACGGGGGTCGCTTCCACCTTC
D: TRBD1; J: TRBJ2-3; V: TRBV6-1; size: NA; CDR3: CASSEWTGGRDTQYF; DNA: TGTGCCAGCAGTGAATGGACAGGGGGGCGAGATACGCAGTATTTT
D: NA; J: TRBJ2-5; V: TRBV5-1; size: few; CDR3: CASSINDGLQETQYF; DNA: TGCGCCAGCAGCATCAATGACGGCTTACAAGAGACCCAGTACTTC
D: TRBD1; J: TRBJ1-2; V: TRBV27; size: NA; CDR3: CASSPDRGRYGYTF; DNA: TGTGCCAGCAGTCCGGACAGGGGGCGATATGGCTACACCTTC
D: NA; J: TRBJ2-7; V: TRBV5-4; size: NA; CDR3: CASSLAGGTTYEQYF; DNA: TGTGCCAGCAGCTTGGCCGGCGGCACTACCTACGAGCAGTACTTC
D: NA; J: TRBJ1-1; V: TRBV6-5; size: few; CDR3: CASSRAQGVTEAFF; DNA: TGTGCCAGCAGTAGAGCACAGGGTGTCACTGAAGCTTTCTTT